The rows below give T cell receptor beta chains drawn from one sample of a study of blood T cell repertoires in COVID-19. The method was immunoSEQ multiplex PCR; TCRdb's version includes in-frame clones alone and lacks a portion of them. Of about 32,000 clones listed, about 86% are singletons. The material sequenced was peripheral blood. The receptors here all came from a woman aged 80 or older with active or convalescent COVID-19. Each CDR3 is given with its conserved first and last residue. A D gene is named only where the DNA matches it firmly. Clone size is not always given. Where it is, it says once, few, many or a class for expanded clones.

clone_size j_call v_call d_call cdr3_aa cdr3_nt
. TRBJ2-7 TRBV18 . CASSPRWAGAYEQYF TGTGCCAGCTCACCACGCTGGGCCGGGGCCTACGAGCAGTACTTC
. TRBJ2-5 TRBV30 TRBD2 CAWSVELRGGAGTQYF TGTGCCTGGAGTGTCGAACTCCGGGGGGGAGCGGGGACCCAGTACTTC
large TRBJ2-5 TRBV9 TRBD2 CASSPPGLAGSYQETQYF TGTGCCAGCAGCCCCCCGGGACTAGCGGGGTCGTACCAAGAGACCCAGTACTTC
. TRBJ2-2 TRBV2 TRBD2 CASSRGVAGAGELFF TGTGCCAGCTCTAGAGGAGTAGCGGGAGCGGGGGAGCTGTTTTTT
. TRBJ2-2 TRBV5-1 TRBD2 CASSLFSGGNTGELFF TGCGCCAGCAGCTTGTTTAGCGGGGGGAACACCGGGGAGCTGTTTTTT
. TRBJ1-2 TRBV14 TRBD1 CASSQVLGQGLTF TGTGCCAGCAGCCAAGTATTAGGACAGGGGCTCACCTTC
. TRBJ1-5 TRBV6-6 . CASRDGGANQPQHF TGTGCCAGCCGGGACGGCGGGGCCAATCAGCCCCAGCATTTT
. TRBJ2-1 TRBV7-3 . CASSLLSSGNEQFF TGTGCCAGCAGCTTACTATCCTCGGGAAATGAGCAGTTCTTC
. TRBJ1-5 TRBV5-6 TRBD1 CASSADRGQSNQPQHF TGTGCCAGCAGCGCGGACAGGGGGCAGAGCAATCAGCCCCAGCATTTT
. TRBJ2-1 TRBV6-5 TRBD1 CASRTDRGSYNEQFF TGTGCCAGCAGAACCGACAGGGGCTCCTACAATGAGCAGTTCTTC
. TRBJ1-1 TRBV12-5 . CASGLWGVEAFF TGTGCTAGTGGTTTGTGGGGGGTCGAAGCTTTCTTT
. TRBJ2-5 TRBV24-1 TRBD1 CATSDPGTGRSKETQYF TGTGCCACCAGTGACCCCGGGACAGGTCGGTCCAAAGAGACCCAGTACTTC
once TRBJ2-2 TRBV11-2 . CASSADWLSGELFF TGTGCCAGCAGCGCGGACTGGCTTTCCGGGGAGCTGTTTTTT
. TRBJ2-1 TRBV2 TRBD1 CASSRDRGPYNEQFF TGTGCCAGCAGCCGAGACAGGGGGCCATACAATGAGCAGTTCTTC
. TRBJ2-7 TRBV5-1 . CASSWGQEQYF TGCGCCAGCAGCTGGGGACAAGAGCAGTACTTC
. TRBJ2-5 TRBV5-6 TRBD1 CASSLGLGTGGVKTQYF TGTGCCAGCAGCTTGGGGTTGGGGACAGGGGGTGTGAAGACCCAGTACTTC
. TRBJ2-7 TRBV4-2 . CASSQDALAGEQYF TGTGCCAGCAGTCAAGATGCGCTAGCTGGCGAGCAGTACTTC
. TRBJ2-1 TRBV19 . CASSIDLWSAYGNNEQFF TGTGCCAGTAGTATAGATCTATGGAGCGCCTACGGCAATAATGAGCAGTTCTTC
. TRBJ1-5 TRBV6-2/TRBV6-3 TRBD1 CASSYGQGDSQPQHF TGTGCCAGCAGTTACGGGCAGGGGGATTCTCAGCCCCAGCATTTT
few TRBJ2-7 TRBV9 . CASSVGGLDYEQYF TGTGCCAGCAGCGTCGGGGGTTTAGACTACGAGCAGTACTTC
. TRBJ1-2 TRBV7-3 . CASSGTGSLGYTF TGTGCCAGCAGCGGAACCGGGTCCCTCGGCTACACCTTC
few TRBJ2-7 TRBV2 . CASSLVGAWEQYF TGTGCCAGCAGTTTGGTGGGGGCGTGGGAGCAGTACTTC